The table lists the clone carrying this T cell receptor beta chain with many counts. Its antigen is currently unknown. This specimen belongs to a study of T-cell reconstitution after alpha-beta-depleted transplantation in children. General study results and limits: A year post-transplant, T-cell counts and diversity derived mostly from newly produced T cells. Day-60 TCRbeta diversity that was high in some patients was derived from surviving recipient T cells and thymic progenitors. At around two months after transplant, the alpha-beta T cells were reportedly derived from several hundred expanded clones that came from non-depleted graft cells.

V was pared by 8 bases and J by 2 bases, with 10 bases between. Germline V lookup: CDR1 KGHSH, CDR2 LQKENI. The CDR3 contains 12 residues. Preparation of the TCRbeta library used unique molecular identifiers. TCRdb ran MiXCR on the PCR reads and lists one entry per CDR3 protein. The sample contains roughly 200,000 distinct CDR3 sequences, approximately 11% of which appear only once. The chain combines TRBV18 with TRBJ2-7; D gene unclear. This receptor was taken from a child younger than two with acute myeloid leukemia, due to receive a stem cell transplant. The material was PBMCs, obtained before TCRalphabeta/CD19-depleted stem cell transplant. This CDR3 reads CASGTLAYEQYF. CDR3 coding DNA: TGTGCCAGCGGTACATTGGCCTACGAGCAGTACTTC. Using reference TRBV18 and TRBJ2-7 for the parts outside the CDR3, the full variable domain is NAGVMQNPRHLVRRRGQEARLRCSPMKGHSHVYWYRQLPEEGLKFMVYLQKENIIDESGMPKERFSAEFPKEGPSILRIQQVVRGDSAAYFCASGTLAYEQYFGPGTRLTVT.